A single sample is the source of the 11 T cell receptor beta chains below, sequenced in a study of blood T cell repertoires in COVID-19. Assay used: immunoSEQ multiplex PCR; TCRdb lists only in-frame clones, some missing. The sample lists 23,000 or so clones; 65% to 90% were seen once. Sequenced input: peripheral blood. The receptor set was obtained from an elderly woman with acute or convalescent COVID-19.

This chain connects TRBV24-1 to TRBJ2-1; D might be TRBD2 (6 bases). Trimming stripped 5 bases from V and 6 bases from J, with 7 bases between. The length of the CDR3 is 12 residues. CDR1 KGHDR and CDR2 SFDVKD come from the germline V gene. CDR3 protein: CATSVGGNEQFF. The CDR3 nucleotides read TGTGCCACCAGTGTGGGAGGCAATGAGCAGTTCTTC.

V is TRBV5-1 and J is TRBJ1-2; 7 bases map to TRBD1. This CDR3 is built from 15 residues. Looked up from germline, CDR1 is SGHRS and CDR2 is YFSETQ. Trimming took 0 bases from V and 4 from J; bases not matched to a gene: 6. The CDR3 loop is CASSLGTQGVYGYTF. CDR3 bases: TGCGCCAGCAGCTTGGGGACGCAGGGGGTCTATGGCTACACCTTC.

CDR3 amino acids: CASSFGNREEYGYTF. In DNA, the CDR3 is TGTGCCAGTAGCTTCGGGAACAGGGAAGAATATGGCTACACCTTC. The V call is TRBV19, the J call TRBJ1-2; D is perhaps TRBD1 (6 bases). Germline V lookup: CDR1 LNHDA, CDR2 SQIVND (reference sequence). This CDR3 spans 15 amino acids. The V end was cut by 6 bases, the J end by 5 bases, with 19 bases between.

The chain links TRBV5-6 to TRBJ2-3; 8 positions match TRBD2. The germline V gene encodes CDR1 SGHDT and CDR2 YYEEEE. This CDR3 is built from 12 residues. V was pared by 4 bases and J by 12 bases, with 7 bases of the junction left unmatched. The CDR3 DNA reads as TGTGCCAGCAGCCAGACTAGCGTTATTCAGTATTTT. The encoded protein is CASSQTSVIQYF.

The rearrangement joins TRBV5-6 to TRBJ1-2; D gene unclear. CDR1 is SGHDT and CDR2 is YYEEEE in the germline V gene. Deletions cut 4 bases from V and 0 bases from J, with 13 bases between. The CDR3 has 15 amino acids. The DNA of the CDR3 is TGTGCCAGCAGCCTGGTTTCGGGTGCTAACTATGGCTACACCTTC. This encodes CASSLVSGANYGYTF.

This sequence joins TRBV30 and TRBJ1-6; D unresolved. The V end lost 0 bases, the J end lost 5 bases, and 8 bases lay between the germline ends. Germline assignment: CDR1 GTSNPN and CDR2 SVGIG (reference sequence). This CDR3 is built from 14 residues. The DNA of the CDR3 is TGTGCCTGGAGTGTGACTATCGATAATTCACCCCTCCACTTT. Translation: CAWSVTIDNSPLHF.

The chain links TRBV19 to TRBJ1-1; D is ambiguous. This CDR3 has 12 residues. In germline, CDR1 is LNHDA, CDR2 SQIVND (reference sequence). V was pared by 7 bases and J by 11 bases, with 17 bases between. The CDR3: CASNGREGRAFF. The CDR3 DNA follows: TGTGCCAGTAATGGGAGGGAGGGTCGGGCTTTCTTT.

CDR3 nucleotide sequence: TGCGCCAGCACCCTGGGAGGGGATAGCAATCAGCCCCAGCATTTT. This gives the protein CASTLGGDSNQPQHF. This sequence joins TRBV5-1 and TRBJ1-5; the D gene is possibly TRBD1 (5 bases). The CDR3 has 15 amino acids. Trimming removed 6 bases from V and 0 bases from J, with 13 bases in between. The germline CDR1 and CDR2 sequences are SGHRS and YFSETQ.

This clone is medium-sized. The chain has TRBV5-1 and TRBJ1-2; D remains unclear. Per the germline V gene, CDR1 is SGHRS and CDR2 is YFSETQ. With 9 bases removed from V and 12 bases from J, the gap between germline ends came to 12 bases. CDR3 size: 9 residues. The DNA of the CDR3 is TGCGCCACCTGGTACCCAGACACCTTC. Residues: CATWYPDTF.

V gene TRBV2 combines with J gene TRBJ2-1; tentatively, D is TRBD2 (5 bases). This CDR3 spans 11 amino acids. Deletions cut 5 bases from V and 14 bases from J, with 13 bases between. Germline CDR1 SNHLY, CDR2 FYNNEI. In DNA, the CDR3 is TGTGCCAGCAGTCCACTAGAGGCCGAGTTCTTC. It translates to CASSPLEAEFF.

This chain links TRBV3-1 (or the pseudogene TRBV3-2) with TRBJ1-6; 8 nucleotides agree with TRBD1. The junction had 3 bases not matched to a gene; V was cut back by 4 bases and J by 7 bases. CDR3 length equals 14 residues. The germline V gene encodes CDR1 LGHDT and CDR2 YNNKEL (reference sequence). This CDR3 is CASSLQGGNSPLHF. DNA for the CDR3: TGTGCCAGCAGCCTACAGGGGGGGAATTCACCCCTCCACTTT.